These 22 T cell receptor beta chains were sequenced from one sample in a study of radiotherapy plus CTLA-4 blockade in lung cancer. Measured with immunoSEQ multiplex PCR; TCRdb has only the in-frame clones, and not every one. The sample carries some 49,000 clones, about 88% recorded once. The material sequenced was peripheral blood, taken from a patient treated with radiotherapy plus ipilimumab. Receptor source: a human donor with non-small cell lung cancer whose response to radiotherapy plus ipilimumab could not be evaluated.

V gene TRBV6-6 combines with J gene TRBJ2-7, with TRBD1 identical over 7 bases. CDR3 length: 14 residues. J gave up 5 bases and V 2 bases, and 6 bases lay outside the gene matches. Germline V CDR1 and CDR2: MNHNY, SVGAGI (reference sequence). The CDR3, as DNA: TGTGCCAGCAGTTACCGGGACAGAAGCGACGAGCAGTACTTC. This translates into CASSYRDRSDEQYF.

The CDR3 DNA follows: TGTGCCAGCAGCTTTGTTAGCGCCCACGAGCAGTACTTC. Amino acid sequence: CASSFVSAHEQYF. The gene calls are TRBV11-2 and TRBJ2-7; TRBD2 is a possible D gene (5 bases). Trimming cost V 3 bases and J 5 bases, with 11 bases left between them. Germline CDR1 is SGHAT and CDR2 is FQNNGV. CDR3 size: 13 residues.

The rearrangement links TRBV11-2 to TRBJ1-1, with D perhaps TRBD1 (5 bases). CDR1 SGHAT and CDR2 FQNNGV come from the germline V gene. This CDR3 is 14 amino acids long. V lost 1 base, J lost 5 bases, and 11 bases lay in between. The CDR3 here is CASSLVRTRTEAFF. The CDR3 nucleotides read TGTGCCAGCAGCTTAGTCCGGACAAGGACTGAAGCTTTCTTT. The full variable domain, rest sourced from reference TRBV11-2 and TRBJ1-1, is EAGVAQSPRYKIIEKRQSVAFWCNPISGHATLYWYQQILGQGPKLLIQFQNNGVVDDSQLPKDRFSAERLKGVDSTLKIQPAKLEDSAVYLCASSLVRTRTEAFFGQGTRLTVV.

The chain combines TRBV25-1 with TRBJ2-7, with D possibly matching TRBD2 (5 bases). The V and J ends lost 5 bases and 3 bases respectively, with 14 bases between them. CDR3 length equals 14 residues. CDR1 is MGHDK, CDR2 SYGVNS, per germline. CDR3 protein: CASSLDYRDYEQYF. CDR3 bases: TGTGCCAGCAGTCTCGATTACCGGGACTACGAGCAGTACTTC.

The gene calls are TRBV28 and TRBJ2-5; D might be TRBD1 (6 bases). The J call may be in error: the DNA end matches TRBJ2-7 better. Germline CDR1 is MDHEN and CDR2 is SYDVKM. There are 14 residues in the CDR3. CDR3 loop: CASSSPGHHYEQYF. DNA of the CDR3: TGTGCCAGCAGTTCGCCGGGACATCACTACGAGCAGTACTTC.

This clone has only one observation. The chain recombines TRBV7-2 with TRBJ1-3; D is possibly TRBD1 (6 bases). CDR1 is SGHTA, CDR2 FQGNSA, per germline. V lost 5 bases and J 4 bases, leaving 15 bases between the germline ends. This CDR3 has 15 amino acids. The CDR3 DNA is TGTGCCAGCAGCCCTACAGGGCTCAGGGGAAACACCATATATTTT. It codes for CASSPTGLRGNTIYF.

CDR3 protein: CASSYSPGWDEQYF. The CDR3, as DNA: TGTGCCAGCAGTTACAGCCCGGGATGGGACGAGCAGTACTTC. This sequence joins TRBV6-5 and TRBJ2-7; D possibly corresponds to TRBD2 (5 bases). The CDR3 sequence is 14 residues long. Germline V gene sequence: CDR1 MNHEY, CDR2 SVGAGI. The germline V and J ends were trimmed by 2 bases and 5 bases, with 13 bases remaining between them.

This clone was seen just once. V usage is TRBV19 and J usage is TRBJ1-5; the match to TRBD1 covers 8 bases. The germline CDR1 and CDR2 sequences are LNHDA and SQIVND (reference sequence). The CDR3 totals 15 residues. The junction had 6 bases not matched to a gene; V was cut back by 6 bases and J by 2 bases. CDR3 amino acids: CASSATGEGNQPQHF. Written as DNA, the CDR3 is TGTGCCAGTAGCGCGACAGGGGAAGGCAATCAGCCCCAGCATTTT.

The chain couples TRBV27 to TRBJ2-1; 11 positions match TRBD2. J was trimmed by 3 bases and V by 7 bases; bases with no gene match: 5. This CDR3 spans 15 amino acids. Germline-derived CDR1 and CDR2 are MNHEY and SMNVEV (reference sequence). Written as DNA, the CDR3 is TGTGCCAGCACCCCTAGCGGGGGGTACTACAATGAGCAGTTCTTC. Translating gives CASTPSGGYYNEQFF.

V is TRBV7-9 and J is TRBJ2-1; 10 nucleotides align to TRBD2. The CDR3 runs 16 residues. V was clipped by 4 bases and J by 5 bases; unmatched bases: 8. Germline lookup yields CDR1 SEHNR and CDR2 FQNEAQ (reference sequence). Here the CDR3 reads CASSSQREGHNNEQFF. The CDR3 region has the DNA TGTGCCAGCAGCTCCCAGCGGGAGGGCCACAACAATGAGCAGTTCTTC.

This chain uses TRBV7-3 with TRBJ2-2; weak D call: TRBD2 (6 bases). Per germline, CDR1 SGHTA and CDR2 FQGTGA. Trimming left V 3 bases short and J 4 bases short, with 12 bases between. The CDR3 consists of 15 residues. The DNA for the CDR3 is TGTGCCAGCAGCTTCGGGGGAACGGGCACCGGGGAGCTGTTTTTT. It translates to CASSFGGTGTGELFF.

This clone was counted a few times. This chain uses TRBV5-4 with TRBJ1-2; 8 bases are a match to TRBD1. The trim removed 5 bases at V and 5 bases at J, leaving 11 bases unmatched. Germline values: CDR1 SGHNT, CDR2 YYREEE (reference sequence). The CDR3 length is 15 residues. The CDR3 spells CASSPSGTGLYGYTF. The CDR3 nucleotides are TGTGCCAGCAGTCCCTCCGGGACAGGACTTTATGGCTACACCTTC.

The chain couples TRBV7-2 to TRBJ2-1; D may be TRBD1 (6 bases). Trimming shortened V by 2 bases and J by 7 bases, and 18 bases separated the two germline ends. The germline V gene encodes CDR1 SGHTA and CDR2 FQGNSA. This CDR3 spans 16 amino acids. DNA for the CDR3: TGTGCCAGCAGCTTACCAGGGGTTCCCCCCCTTAATGAGCAGTTCTTC. Translated, it gives CASSLPGVPPLNEQFF.

In the case of this clone: An end of the junction differs from the germline gene, which may be a read error. V is TRBV6-5 and J is TRBJ2-1; TRBD2 aligns across 7 bases. CDR1 is MNHEY, CDR2 SVGAGI, per germline. The length of the CDR3 is 13 residues. CDR3 sequence (DNA): TGTGCCAGCAGGACGACTCAAGCGGGACCCCCTCTCTTC. This encodes CASRTTQAGPPLF.

The chain is built from TRBV27 and TRBJ2-3; TRBD2 matches 8 bases. Germline V gene lookup returns CDR1 MNHEY and CDR2 SMNVEV (reference sequence). The J segment lost 2 bases and the V segment lost 2 bases, leaving 3 bases of the junction unmatched. CDR3 size: 15 residues. The DNA for the CDR3 is TGTGCCAGCAGTTTAATAGCGGGATTCACAGATACGCAGTATTTT. Its protein is CASSLIAGFTDTQYF.

This chain joins TRBV10-3 and TRBJ2-7; weak D call: TRBD1 (5 bases). Trimming removed 8 bases from V and 3 bases from J, with 14 bases in between. The CDR3 contains 13 residues. The V gene's germline CDR1 is ENHRY and CDR2 SYGVKD. The CDR3 region is CAISIGRDYEQYF. CDR3 in DNA: TGTGCCATCTCGATAGGCAGGGACTACGAGCAGTACTTC.

The rearrangement links TRBV7-9 to TRBJ1-1, with TRBD1 matching over 7 bases. CDR1 and CDR2 from the germline V gene are SEHNR and FQNEAQ (reference sequence). Trimming at V came to 5 bases and at J to 3 bases, leaving 9 bases not matched to a gene. The CDR3 totals 15 residues. The CDR3 DNA is TGTGCCAGCAGCCGAACAGGGGTGGTTGACACTGAAGCTTTCTTT. The encoded protein is CASSRTGVVDTEAFF.

The chain combines TRBV15 with TRBJ2-1; 8 nucleotides line up with TRBD2. V shed 5 bases and J 4 bases; nucleotides not matched to a gene: 13. The CDR3 loop spans 17 amino acids. Germline-derived CDR1 and CDR2 are LNHNV and YYDKDF (reference sequence). The CDR3 nucleotides read TGTGCCACCAGCTCCTGGGGAGCGGGAGAGGGGTACAATGAGCAGTTCTTC. Translation gives CATSSWGAGEGYNEQFF.

The chain links TRBV5-1 to TRBJ2-7; D might be TRBD1 (5 bases). Trimming removed 3 bases from V and 0 bases from J, with 7 bases in between. Germline-derived CDR1 and CDR2 are SGHRS and YFSETQ. The CDR3 runs 13 residues. The CDR3 reads CASSSDNSYEQYF. The CDR3 DNA is TGCGCCAGCAGCTCGGACAACTCCTACGAGCAGTACTTC.

The gene calls are TRBV28 and TRBJ2-7; D is ambiguous. The CDR3 loop spans 11 amino acids. Germline values: CDR1 MDHEN, CDR2 SYDVKM. The V end was cut by 3 bases, the J end by 6 bases, with 6 bases between. CDR3 region: CASSFRSEQYF. The CDR3 DNA sequence: TGTGCCAGCAGTTTTAGGAGCGAGCAGTACTTC.

The genes are TRBV4-1 and TRBJ2-3; 11 nucleotides align to TRBD2. The CDR3 length is 20 residues. The germline gives CDR1 MGHRA, CDR2 YSYEKL. V was pared by 4 bases and J by 0 bases, with 15 bases of the junction left unmatched. The DNA for the CDR3 is TGCGCCAGCAGCCCTGCGAGCGGGAGGCTAGCGGGAGGAAGCACAGATACGCAGTATTTT. This translates into CASSPASGRLAGGSTDTQYF.

This chain links TRBV27 with TRBJ1-5, with a possible D match to TRBD1 (5 bases). CDR1 is MNHEY and CDR2 is SMNVEV in the germline V gene (reference sequence). CDR3 size: 13 residues. Trimming shortened V by 3 bases and J by 7 bases, and 10 bases separated the two germline ends. CDR3 DNA sequence: TGTGCCAGCAGTTTTGAACGGGGGCAGCCCCAGCATTTT. Translating gives CASSFERGQPQHF.